The next 10 T cell receptor beta chains were all read from a single sample in a study of blood T cells in healthy people across ages. Primers used in a second PCR of roughly 7 to 12 cycles were a sample-barcoded 5' primer and a J-beta primer mix. TCRdb re-called the 5' RACE reads through MiXCR, storing one row per CDR3 protein. The sample yields some 1.5 million distinct CDR3 sequences, roughly 28% seen once. The sequenced material came from blood. These receptors were taken from a woman aged 25 to 45 in good health.

The rearrangement joins TRBV18 to TRBJ2-1; D is perhaps TRBD2 (6 bases). Germline CDR1 KGHSH, CDR2 LQKENI. Trimming took off 5 bases at V and 4 bases at J, with 12 bases between the two ends. The CDR3 totals 14 residues. The CDR3 coding sequence is TGTGCCAGCTCAGGGTTCGCGGGGTACAATGAGCAGTTCTTC. Its protein product is CASSGFAGYNEQFF.

Many counts were recorded for this clonotype. The chain combines TRBV12-5 with TRBJ2-7; TRBD1 matches at 8 bases. Trimming removed 1 base from V and 5 bases from J; junction bases left unmatched: 13. Germline V gene data show CDR1 as LGHNT and CDR2 as FRNRAP. The CDR3 loop spans 17 amino acids. The CDR3 is CASGLAIRRTGIHEQYF. CDR3 sequence (DNA): TGTGCTAGTGGTTTGGCCATAAGGAGGACAGGGATCCACGAGCAGTACTTC.

For this clonotype: A clone one base away is much larger, so this may be a read error. The chain carries TRBV15 and TRBJ2-7; a weak D match, TRBD1 (5 bases). The CDR3 is made up of 13 amino acids. Germline V gives CDR1 LNHNV, CDR2 YYDKDF (reference sequence). Trimming pared 4 bases from V and 2 bases from J, leaving 9 bases between. The CDR3 DNA sequence: TGTGCCACCAGCAACACAGGACCCTACGAGCAGTACTTC. Its translation is CATSNTGPYEQYF.

This clonotype was detected only a few times. The chain combines TRBV19 with TRBJ2-1; TRBD2 is a possible D gene (6 bases). The germline V gene encodes CDR1 LNHDA and CDR2 SQIVND (reference sequence). Trimming pared 7 bases from V and 9 bases from J, leaving 16 bases between. The CDR3 is made up of 13 amino acids. Here the CDR3 DNA reads TGTGCCAGTATTACAACTGGGGGGACTGAGCAGTTCTTC. Residues: CASITTGGTEQFF.

For the CDR3, the DNA is TGTGCCAGCAGTTATGAGAGGGGCTCTGAAGCTTTCTTT. Protein: CASSYERGSEAFF. The rearrangement uses TRBV6-5 and TRBJ1-1; D perhaps matches TRBD1 (5 bases). V was shortened by 3 bases and J by 6 bases, with 11 bases between the two germline ends. The CDR3 has 13 residues. Germline V gene data show CDR1 as MNHEY and CDR2 as SVGAGI.

The chain couples TRBV10-3 to TRBJ2-3; 10 positions agree with TRBD2. Per germline, CDR1 ENHRY and CDR2 SYGVKD. V was clipped by 6 bases and J by 8 bases; unmatched bases: 5. The CDR3 spans 13 residues. The CDR3 protein is CAIRELAGATQYF. CDR3 bases: TGTGCCATCAGAGAGCTAGCGGGAGCTACGCAGTATTTT.

This clonotype was counted many times. This chain uses TRBV3-1 with TRBJ2-7; 7 bases agree with TRBD1. The CDR3 runs 18 residues. After removal of 3 bases from V and 2 bases from J, the junction contained 16 bases not matched to a gene. CDR1 LGHDT and CDR2 YNNKEL come from the germline V gene (reference sequence). CDR3 in DNA: TGTGCCAGCAGCCAGCACGGAACCCCAATTACAGGGGCCTACGAGCAGTACTTC. Protein sequence: CASSQHGTPITGAYEQYF.

This clonotype was detected ten times or more. One end of the junction varies from germline; a read error may be responsible. The chain employs TRBV5-1 and TRBJ2-5; perhaps TRBD1 as D (5 bases). Germline values: CDR1 SGHRS, CDR2 YFSETQ. The CDR3 covers 13 residues. The CDR3 DNA reads as TGTGCCAGCAGAACAGGACCTCAAGAGACCCAGTACTTC. As protein: CASRTGPQETQYF.

The chain combines TRBV3-1 with TRBJ2-1, with 7 bases aligning to TRBD1. CDR1 and CDR2 (germline): LGHDT, YNNKEL (reference sequence). The CDR3 runs 13 residues. Losses at the gene ends were 1 base for V and 10 bases for J; bases not matched to a gene: 4. The CDR3 coding sequence is TGTGCCAGCAGCCAAGGCAGGGGACAGGAGCAGTTCTTC. The encoded protein is CASSQGRGQEQFF.

This clonotype has just a few counts. The V call is TRBV9, the J call TRBJ2-4; 8 bases match TRBD1. The CDR3 runs to 14 residues. The V gene end was trimmed by 4 bases and the J gene end by 6 bases; junction bases not matched to a gene: 6. CDR1 is SGDLS, CDR2 YYNGEE, per germline. The CDR3 protein is CASSPTGVGNIQYF. CDR3 DNA: TGTGCCAGCAGCCCGACAGGGGTCGGAAACATTCAGTACTTC. Supplemented by reference TRBV9 and TRBJ2-4, the full variable domain reads DSGVTQTPKHLITATGQRVTLRCSPRSGDLSVYWYQQSLDQGLQFLIQYYNGEERAKGNILERFSAQQFPDLHSELNLSSLELGDSALYFCASSPTGVGNIQYFGAGTRLSVL.